The sequence of this TCR beta chain was determined in a study of neoadjuvant anti-PD-1 for oral cavity cancer. The CDR3 runs to 15 residues. The germline V gene encodes CDR1 MDHEN and CDR2 SYDVKM. Trimming cost V 7 bases and J 1 base, with 16 bases left between them. TCRdb's copy holds only in-frame clones and misses some; the assay was immunoSEQ multiplex PCR. Of roughly 7,000 clones listed, about 55% are singletons. The specimen was tumor tissue, collected before nivolumab (anti-PD-1) treatment. V is TRBV28 and J is TRBJ1-1, with D maybe TRBD1 (5 bases). The sequence came from a person aged 40-85 years with oral cavity squamous cell carcinoma. CDR3 nucleotide sequence: TGTGCCAGCATCTCCGGGGGACGGTGGAACACTGAAGCTTTCTTT. It translates to CASISGGRWNTEAFF.